Listed below are T cell receptor beta chains from one sample, sequenced in a study of cytomegalovirus exposure and HLA in healthy donors. TCRdb keeps only in-frame clones here, not all; method: immunoSEQ multiplex PCR. The sample contains 160,000 or so clones, about 78% of which appear only once. Sequenced material: PBMCs. These receptors came from a man aged 35 to 55 in good health and CMV-seronegative. Both conserved end residues are part of each CDR3. A D gene is named only where the DNA matches it firmly. Some rows mark clone size as missing; the rest say once, few, many or name a class of expanded clone.

abundance,len,d_gene,v_gene,j_gene,CDR3nt,CDR3aa
.,15,TRBD1,TRBV6-6,TRBJ2-7,TGTGCCAGCAGTTATCCCGGACAGGGACTCTACGAGCAGTACTTC,CASSYPGQGLYEQYF
.,16,.,TRBV18,TRBJ1-6,TGTGCCAGCTCACCCAACAGTAGGTCCTATAATTCACCCCTCCACTTT,CASSPNSRSYNSPLHF
few,15,.,TRBV19,TRBJ2-3,TGTGCCAGTAGTAAGATAGTACAGGGCCCCGATACGCAGTATTTT,CASSKIVQGPDTQYF
once,14,TRBD1,TRBV7-9,TRBJ1-1,TGTGCCAGCAGCCGGCCGGGGACAGGGGCCCCAGCTTTCTTT,CASSRPGTGAPAFF
few,17,TRBD1,TRBV27,TRBJ1-4,TGTGCCAGCAGTTTGTTAAGGGGGCAGGGAACTAATGAAAAACTGTTTTTT,CASSLLRGQGTNEKLFF
.,12,.,TRBV7-9,TRBJ2-7,TGTGCCAGCAGCTTTGGCCGGGGCGAGCAGTACTTC,CASSFGRGEQYF
.,13,.,TRBV19,TRBJ1-5,TGTGCCAGTAGTGTCGACAGTTATCAGCCCCAGCATTTT,CASSVDSYQPQHF
few,14,.,TRBV5-6,TRBJ1-4,TGTGCCAGCAGCCAGCTCCGGGGGGCTGAAAAACTGTTTTTT,CASSQLRGAEKLFF
.,15,.,TRBV11-2,TRBJ1-4,TGTGCCAGCAACCCGACCAGGCAGTTTAATGAAAAACTGTTTTTT,CASNPTRQFNEKLFF
.,11,.,TRBV20-1,TRBJ1-1,TGCAGTGCAGGGGGGGACACTGAAGCTTTCTTT,CSAGGDTEAFF
.,12,TRBD1,TRBV29-1,TRBJ1-2,TGCAGCGTTGTGGACAGGAGCTATGGCTACACCTTC,CSVVDRSYGYTF
.,14,TRBD1,TRBV6-6,TRBJ1-5,TGTGCCAGCAGTTTAACCGGGACAGATGGGCCCCAGCATTTT,CASSLTGTDGPQHF
.,15,TRBD2,TRBV18,TRBJ2-1,TGTGCCAGCTCACCGGTAGCGGGAGGAGGGAATGAGCAGTTCTTC,CASSPVAGGGNEQFF
.,16,TRBD2,TRBV29-1,TRBJ2-5,TGCAGCGTTGAAGAACCGACTAGCGGAGCTCAAGAGACCCAGTACTTC,CSVEEPTSGAQETQYF